Listed here is a single TCR beta chain. The CDR3 consists of 15 residues. Germline V gene sequence: CDR1 MNHEY, CDR2 SMNVEV (reference sequence). J lost 5 bases, V lost 5 bases, and 11 bases had no gene match. The data are from a study of T cell changes during pregnancy in multiple sclerosis. Data came from immunoSEQ multiplex PCR; TCRdb stores just in-frame clones and leaves some out. The table shows 67,000 or so clones, with approximately 92% occurring only once. Sequencing was performed on CD8+ T cells from peripheral blood mononuclear cells, taken in the third trimester of pregnancy. The genes are TRBV27 and TRBJ1-1; 7 bases are shared with TRBD1. The clonotype originates from a female donor in good health, enrolled as a control in a pregnancy study. This chain's CDR3 is CASSTPGTEGTEAFF. Here the CDR3 DNA reads TGTGCCAGCAGTACCCCCGGGACAGAGGGTACTGAAGCTTTCTTT.